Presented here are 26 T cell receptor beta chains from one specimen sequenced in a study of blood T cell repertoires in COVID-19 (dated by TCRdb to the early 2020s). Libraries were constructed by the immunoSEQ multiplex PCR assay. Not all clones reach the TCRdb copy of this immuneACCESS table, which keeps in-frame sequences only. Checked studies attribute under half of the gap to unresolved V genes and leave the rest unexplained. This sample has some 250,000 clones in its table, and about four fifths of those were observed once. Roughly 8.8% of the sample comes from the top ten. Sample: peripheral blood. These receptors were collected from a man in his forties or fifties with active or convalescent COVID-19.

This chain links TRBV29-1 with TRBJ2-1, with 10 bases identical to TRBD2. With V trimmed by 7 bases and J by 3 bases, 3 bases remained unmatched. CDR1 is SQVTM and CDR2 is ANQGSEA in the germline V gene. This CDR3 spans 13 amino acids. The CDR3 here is CSALAGGYNEQFF. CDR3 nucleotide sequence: TGCAGCGCCTTAGCGGGGGGCTACAATGAGCAGTTCTTC.

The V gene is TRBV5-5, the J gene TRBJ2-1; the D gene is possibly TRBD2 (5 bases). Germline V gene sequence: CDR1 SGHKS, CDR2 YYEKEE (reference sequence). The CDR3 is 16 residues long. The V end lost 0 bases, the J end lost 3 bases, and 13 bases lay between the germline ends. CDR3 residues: CASSLEEVRGYNEQFF. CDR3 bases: TGTGCCAGCAGCTTGGAGGAAGTCCGGGGCTACAATGAGCAGTTCTTC.

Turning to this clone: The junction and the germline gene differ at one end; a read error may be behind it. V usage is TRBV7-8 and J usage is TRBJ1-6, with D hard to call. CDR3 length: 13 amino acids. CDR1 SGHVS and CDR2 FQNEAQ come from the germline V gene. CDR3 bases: TGTGCCAGCAGCTTAGAATCGGGTTCATCCCTCCACTTT. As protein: CASSLESGSSLHF. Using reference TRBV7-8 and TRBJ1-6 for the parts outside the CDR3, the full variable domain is GAGVSQSPRYKVAKRGQDVALRCDPISGHVSLFWYQQALGQGPEFLTYFQNEAQLDKSGLPSDRFFAERPEGSVSTLKIQRTQQEDSAVYLCASSLESGSSLHFGNGTRLTVT.

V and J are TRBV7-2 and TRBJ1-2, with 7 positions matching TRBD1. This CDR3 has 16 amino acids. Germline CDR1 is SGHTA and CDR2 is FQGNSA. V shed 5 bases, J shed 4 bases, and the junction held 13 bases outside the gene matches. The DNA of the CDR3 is TGTGCCAGCAGCGTCCCCCTACAGACAGGGTCCTATGGCTACACCTTC. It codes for CASSVPLQTGSYGYTF.

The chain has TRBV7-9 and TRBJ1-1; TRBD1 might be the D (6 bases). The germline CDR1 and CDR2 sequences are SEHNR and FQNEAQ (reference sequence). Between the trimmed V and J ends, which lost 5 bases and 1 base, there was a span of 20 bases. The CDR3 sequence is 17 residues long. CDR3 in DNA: TGTGCCAGCAGCATCCCGGGACACTCTCGGGAGAACACTGAAGCTTTCTTT. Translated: CASSIPGHSRENTEAFF.

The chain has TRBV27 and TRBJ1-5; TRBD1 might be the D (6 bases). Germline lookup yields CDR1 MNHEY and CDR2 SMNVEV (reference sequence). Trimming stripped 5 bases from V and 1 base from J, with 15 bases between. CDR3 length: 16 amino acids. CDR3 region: CASSIESRGSNQPQHF. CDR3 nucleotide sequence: TGTGCCAGCAGTATAGAATCGAGGGGGAGCAATCAGCCCCAGCATTTT.

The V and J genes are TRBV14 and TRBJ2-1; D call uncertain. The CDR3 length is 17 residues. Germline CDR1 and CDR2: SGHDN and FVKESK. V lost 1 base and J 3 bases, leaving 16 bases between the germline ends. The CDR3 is CASSQVKAPGFYNEQFF. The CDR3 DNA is TGTGCCAGCAGCCAAGTTAAGGCGCCGGGTTTCTACAATGAGCAGTTCTTC.

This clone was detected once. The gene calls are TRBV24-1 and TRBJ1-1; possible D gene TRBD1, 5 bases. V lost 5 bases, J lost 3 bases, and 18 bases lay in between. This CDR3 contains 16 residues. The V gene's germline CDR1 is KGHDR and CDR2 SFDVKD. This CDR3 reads CATSVETGRGYTEAFF. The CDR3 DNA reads TGTGCCACCAGTGTAGAAACGGGGCGGGGGTACACTGAAGCTTTCTTT.

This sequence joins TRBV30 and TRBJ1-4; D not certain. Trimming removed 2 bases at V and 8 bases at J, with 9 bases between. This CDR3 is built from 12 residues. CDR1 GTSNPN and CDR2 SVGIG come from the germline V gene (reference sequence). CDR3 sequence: CAWSFQMEKLFF. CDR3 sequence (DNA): TGTGCCTGGAGTTTCCAGATGGAAAAACTGTTTTTT. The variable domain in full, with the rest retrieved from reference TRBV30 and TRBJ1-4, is SQTIHQWPATLVQPVGSPLSLECTVEGTSNPNLYWYRQAAGRGLQLLFYSVGIGQISSEVPQNLSASRPQDRQFILSSKKLLLSDSGFYLCAWSFQMEKLFFGSGTQLSVL.

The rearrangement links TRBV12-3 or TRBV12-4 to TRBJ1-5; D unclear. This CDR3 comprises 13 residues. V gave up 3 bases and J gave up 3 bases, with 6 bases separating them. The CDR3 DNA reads TGTGCCAGCAGTTTCCTTTTCAATCAGCCCCAGCATTTT. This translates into CASSFLFNQPQHF.

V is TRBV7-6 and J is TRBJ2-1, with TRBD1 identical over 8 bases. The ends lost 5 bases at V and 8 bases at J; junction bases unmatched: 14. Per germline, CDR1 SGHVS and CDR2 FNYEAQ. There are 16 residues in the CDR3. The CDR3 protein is CASSPWRQGATHEQFF. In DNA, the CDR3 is TGTGCCAGCAGCCCCTGGAGGCAGGGGGCAACCCATGAGCAGTTCTTC.

The DNA for the CDR3 is TGTGCCAGCAGCTTGGGGGGACTAGCGGGCACAGATACGCAGTATTTT. Translated, it gives CASSLGGLAGTDTQYF. The chain carries TRBV5-4 and TRBJ2-3, with 11 nucleotides matching TRBD2. Germline lookup yields CDR1 SGHNT and CDR2 YYREEE (reference sequence). The CDR3 spans 16 residues. V lost 0 bases, J lost 1 base, and 1 base stayed unmatched.

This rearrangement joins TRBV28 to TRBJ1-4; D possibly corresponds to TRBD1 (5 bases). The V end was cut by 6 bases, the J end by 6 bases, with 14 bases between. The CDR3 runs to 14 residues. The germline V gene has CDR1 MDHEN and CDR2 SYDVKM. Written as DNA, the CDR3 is TGTGCCAGCAGCCCACTAGGAGGGGATGAAAAACTGTTTTTT. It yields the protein CASSPLGGDEKLFF. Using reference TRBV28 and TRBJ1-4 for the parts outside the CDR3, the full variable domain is DVKVTQSSRYLVKRTGEKVFLECVQDMDHENMFWYRQDPGLGLRLIYFSYDVKMKEKGDIPEGYSVSREKKERFSLILESASTNQTSMYLCASSPLGGDEKLFFGSGTQLSVL.

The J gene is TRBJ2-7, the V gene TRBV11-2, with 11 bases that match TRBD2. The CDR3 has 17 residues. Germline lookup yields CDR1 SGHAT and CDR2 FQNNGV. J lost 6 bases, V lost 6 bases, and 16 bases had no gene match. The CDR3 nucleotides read TGTGCCAGCAGATCACTCGGCACTAGCGGGAGATATAGCGAGCAGTACTTC. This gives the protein CASRSLGTSGRYSEQYF.

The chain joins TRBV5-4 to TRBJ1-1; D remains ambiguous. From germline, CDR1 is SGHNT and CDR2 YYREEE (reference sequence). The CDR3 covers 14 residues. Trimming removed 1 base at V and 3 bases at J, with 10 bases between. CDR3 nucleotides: TGTGCCAGCAGCTTGCGAGGGTACGACACTGAAGCTTTCTTT. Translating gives CASSLRGYDTEAFF.

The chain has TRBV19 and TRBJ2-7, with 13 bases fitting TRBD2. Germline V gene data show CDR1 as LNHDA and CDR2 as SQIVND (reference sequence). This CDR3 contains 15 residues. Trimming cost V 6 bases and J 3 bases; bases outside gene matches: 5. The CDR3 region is CASSRTSGSFYEQYF. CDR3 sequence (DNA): TGTGCCAGTAGCCGGACTAGCGGGAGTTTCTACGAGCAGTACTTC.

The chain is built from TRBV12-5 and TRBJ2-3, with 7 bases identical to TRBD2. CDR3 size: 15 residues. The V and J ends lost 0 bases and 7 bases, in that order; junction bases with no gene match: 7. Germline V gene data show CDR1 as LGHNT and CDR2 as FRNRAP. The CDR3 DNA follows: TGTGCTAGTGGTTTGGTAGTGGGGACTACCAATACGCAGTATTTT. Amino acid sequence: CASGLVVGTTNTQYF.

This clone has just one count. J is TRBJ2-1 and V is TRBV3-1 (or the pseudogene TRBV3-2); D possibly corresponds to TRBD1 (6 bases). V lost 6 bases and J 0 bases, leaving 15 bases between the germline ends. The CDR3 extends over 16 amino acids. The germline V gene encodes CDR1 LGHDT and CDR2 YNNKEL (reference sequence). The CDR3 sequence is CASSHIGGPSYNEQFF. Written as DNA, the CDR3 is TGTGCCAGCAGTCACATTGGGGGCCCCTCCTACAATGAGCAGTTCTTC.

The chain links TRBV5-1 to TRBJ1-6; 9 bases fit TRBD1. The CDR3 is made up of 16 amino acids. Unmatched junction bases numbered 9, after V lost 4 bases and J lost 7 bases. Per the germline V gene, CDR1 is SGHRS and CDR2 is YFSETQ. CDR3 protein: CASSSNTGTGNSPLHF. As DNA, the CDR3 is TGCGCCAGCAGCAGCAACACCGGGACAGGGAATTCACCCCTCCACTTT.

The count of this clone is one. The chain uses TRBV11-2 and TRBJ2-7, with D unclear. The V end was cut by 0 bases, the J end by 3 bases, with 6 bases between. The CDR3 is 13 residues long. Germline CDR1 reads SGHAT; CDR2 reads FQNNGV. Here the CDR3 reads CASSLDRNYEQYF. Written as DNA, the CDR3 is TGTGCCAGCAGCTTAGACAGAAACTACGAGCAGTACTTC.

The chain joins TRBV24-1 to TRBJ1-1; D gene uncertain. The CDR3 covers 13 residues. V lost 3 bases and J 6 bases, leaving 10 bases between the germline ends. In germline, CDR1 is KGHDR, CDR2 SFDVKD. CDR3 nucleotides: TGTGCCACCAGTGATGTCTCGCGCTCTGAAGCTTTCTTT. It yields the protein CATSDVSRSEAFF.

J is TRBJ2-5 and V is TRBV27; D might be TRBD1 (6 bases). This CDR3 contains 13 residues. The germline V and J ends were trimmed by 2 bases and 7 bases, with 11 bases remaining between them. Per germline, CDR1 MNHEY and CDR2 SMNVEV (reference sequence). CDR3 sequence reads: CASSLQGTRTQYF. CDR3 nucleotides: TGTGCCAGCAGTTTACAGGGGACAAGGACCCAGTACTTC.

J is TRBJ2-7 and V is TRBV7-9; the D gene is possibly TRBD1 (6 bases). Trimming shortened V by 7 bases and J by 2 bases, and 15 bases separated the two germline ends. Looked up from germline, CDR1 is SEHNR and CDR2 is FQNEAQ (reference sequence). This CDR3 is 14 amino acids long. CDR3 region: CASTAPGQTYEQYF. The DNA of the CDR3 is TGTGCCAGCACCGCACCCGGACAGACCTACGAGCAGTACTTC. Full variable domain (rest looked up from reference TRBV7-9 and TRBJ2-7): DTGVSQNPRHKITKRGQNVTFRCDPISEHNRLYWYRQTLGQGPEFLTYFQNEAQLEKSRLLSDRFSAERPKGSFSTLEIQRTEQGDSAMYLCASTAPGQTYEQYFGPGTRLTVT.

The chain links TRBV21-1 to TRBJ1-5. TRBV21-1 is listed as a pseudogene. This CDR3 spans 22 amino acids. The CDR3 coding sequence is TGTGCCAGCAGCAAATGGGGTTCGTCGGGGGGCAGGGATAAAGATAGCAATCAGCCCCAGCATTTT. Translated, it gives CASSKWGSSGGRDKDSNQPQHF.

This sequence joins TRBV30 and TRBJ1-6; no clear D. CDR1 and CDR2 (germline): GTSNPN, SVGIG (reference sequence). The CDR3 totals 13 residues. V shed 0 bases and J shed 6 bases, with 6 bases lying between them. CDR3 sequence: CAWSVYGNSPLHF. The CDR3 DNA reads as TGTGCCTGGAGTGTATACGGTAATTCACCCCTCCACTTT.

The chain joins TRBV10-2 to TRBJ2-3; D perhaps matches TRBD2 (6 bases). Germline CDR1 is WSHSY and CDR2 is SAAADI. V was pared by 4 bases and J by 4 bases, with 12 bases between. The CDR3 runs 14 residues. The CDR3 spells CASSVAGKADTQYF. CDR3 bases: TGCGCCAGCAGTGTGGCGGGGAAGGCAGATACGCAGTATTTT.